Given below is one T cell receptor (beta chain) in context. A much larger clone lies a single base off, so this may be a read error. The data were obtained in a study of Graves' ophthalmopathy and Graves' hyperthyroidism. Across the whole study: Peripheral blood samples were taken at initial diagnosis, before any treatment.

Cases classed as stable hyperthyroidism had no ophthalmopathy within 18 months of follow-up. If patients had other autoimmune diseases, uncontrolled infections, pregnancy or lactation, they were excluded. PBMCs stemmed from under 11 ml of fresh peripheral blood. RNA transcripts served as template for amplifying TCR beta CDR3 sequences. HTBI-primed RT-PCR formed the first round, and a multiplex PCR formed the second. TCRdb re-called the multiplex PCR reads through MiXCR, storing one row per CDR3 protein. This table holds just over 600,000 distinct CDR3 sequences, 22% found once. The TCR was taken from a woman younger than 35 with stable Graves' hyperthyroidism. Some clones in this sample may be carry-over from other donors' samples. Source material: peripheral blood.

CDR3 protein: CASSLAIGGETKYF. CDR3 bases: TGTGCCAGCAGCTTAGCCATAGGTGGGGAGACCAAGTACTTC. V and J are TRBV7-8 and TRBJ2-5; a possible D gene is TRBD2 (5 bases). CDR1 and CDR2 (germline): SGHVS, FQNEAQ. The CDR3 spans 14 residues.